These T cell receptor beta chains were read from a single sample in a study of regulatory T cells in long-lasting Graves disease. TCRdb recomputed calls from the multiplex PCR reads with MiXCR, one row per CDR3 protein. The data contain fewer than 550,000 distinct CDR3 sequences, over 15% of them singletons. These same records also appear under a second study, on T cells in Graves' hyperthyroidism and ophthalmopathy.

The source material was peripheral blood mononuclear cells (PBMCs), sampled at new diagnosis, from a patient treated with antithyroid drugs. The receptors here all came from a young woman with Graves disease. CDR3s include the opening cysteine and the closing phenylalanine or tryptophan. A D gene is named only where the DNA matches it firmly. Clone size is shown for a subset of rows, as once, few, many or a class of expanded clone.

NA,TRBJ2-3,16,many,TRBV2,CASSSRGGRRTDTQYF,TGTGCCAGCAGTTCCAGGGGAGGGCGGCGCACAGATACGCAGTATTTT
TRBD2,TRBJ2-1,14,many,TRBV28,CASTTSGRAGEQFF,TGTGCCAGCACTACTAGCGGGAGGGCGGGTGAGCAGTTCTTC
NA,TRBJ2-1,15,many,TRBV7-9,CASSLTRTTYSEQFF,TGTGCCAGCAGCTTAACGAGGACTACCTACAGTGAGCAGTTCTTC
TRBD2,TRBJ2-5,15,few,TRBV7-2,CASSLGAGAGETQYF,TGTGCCAGCAGCTTAGGTGCGGGAGCGGGCGAGACCCAGTACTTC
NA,TRBJ2-7,12,many,TRBV30,CAWSVGVVRKYF,TGTGCCTGGAGTGTTGGTGTTGTGAGGAAGTACTTC
NA,TRBJ2-1,15,many,TRBV6-1,CASSEEDGSYNEQFF,TGTGCCAGCAGTGAAGAGGACGGGAGTTACAATGAGCAGTTCTTC
NA,TRBJ2-7,12,many,TRBV30,CALGGTSYEQYF,TGTGCCCTCGGCGGGACCTCCTACGAGCAGTACTTC
NA,TRBJ2-1,13,many,TRBV7-8,CASSLNLGQGLFF,TGTGCCAGCAGCTTAAATTTGGGGCAGGGTTTGTTCTTC
TRBD1,TRBJ1-2,16,NA,TRBV27,CASSKAGTAANYGYTF,TGTGCCAGCAGTAAAGCCGGGACAGCTGCTAACTATGGCTACACCTTC
NA,TRBJ2-1,14,few,TRBV7-3,CASSSVCSYNEQFF,TGTGCCAGCAGCTCAGTCTGCTCCTACAATGAGCAGTTCTTC
NA,TRBJ1-6,14,few,TRBV20-1,CSASSEGLDSPLHF,TGCAGTGCTAGTTCCGAGGGCCTTGATTCACCCCTCCACTTT
NA,TRBJ2-7,12,few,TRBV28,CASTSGVYEQYF,TGTGCCAGCACCTCAGGGGTCTACGAGCAGTACTTC
NA,TRBJ1-1,12,many,TRBV18,CASSPDKAAAFF,TGTGCCAGCTCACCAGACAAGGCTGCTGCTTTCTTT
NA,TRBJ2-7,15,many,TRBV15,CATSRMDYRSYEQYF,TGTGCCACCAGCAGGATGGACTACCGTTCCTACGAGCAGTACTTC
TRBD2,TRBJ2-1,15,few,TRBV6-2/TRBV6-3,CAVRPGAGGRGEQFF,TGTGCCGTACGCCCTGGAGCGGGAGGGAGGGGTGAGCAGTTCTTC
NA,TRBJ1-5,13,NA,TRBV5-1,CASSRTSNQPQHF,TGCGCCAGCAGTCGAACTAGCAATCAGCCCCAGCATTTT
NA,TRBJ1-1,13,many,TRBV9,CASSDLPSGTAFF,TGTGCCAGCAGCGACCTACCCTCTGGGACAGCTTTCTTT
NA,TRBJ1-4,15,many,TRBV28,CASRLLTESNEKLFF,TGTGCCAGCAGATTATTGACAGAGAGTAATGAAAAACTGTTTTTT
TRBD2,TRBJ2-5,14,many,TRBV24-1,CATSDIAGVETQYF,TGTGCCACCAGTGATATAGCGGGAGTGGAGACCCAGTACTTC
NA,TRBJ1-2,14,many,TRBV7-2,CASSHGTANYGYTF,TGTGCCAGCAGCCACGGAACGGCTAACTATGGCTACACCTTC
TRBD2,TRBJ2-7,15,many,TRBV11-1,CASSQAGTSDYEQYF,TGCGCCAGCAGCCAAGCCGGGACTAGCGACTACGAGCAGTACTTC
NA,TRBJ2-1,15,many,TRBV7-2,CASSLADGSYNEQFF,TGTGCCAGCAGCTTAGCTGATGGCTCCTACAATGAGCAGTTCTTC
TRBD1,TRBJ1-1,11,NA,TRBV12-3/TRBV12-4,CATKGQREAFF,TGTGCCACGAAGGGACAGCGTGAAGCTTTCTTT
NA,TRBJ1-5,16,NA,TRBV11-2,CASSLDGGHGNQPQHF,TGTGCCAGCAGCTTAGATGGGGGTCATGGGAATCAGCCCCAGCATTTT
NA,TRBJ1-6,12,NA,TRBV20-1,CSADGENSPLHF,TGCAGTGCGGACGGGGAAAATTCACCCCTCCACTTT
TRBD2,TRBJ2-2,15,many,TRBV11-2,CASSPSGRATGELFF,TGTGCCAGCAGCCCCAGCGGGAGGGCCACCGGGGAGCTGTTTTTT
NA,TRBJ2-1,11,many,TRBV20-1,CSAAPLFEQFF,TGCAGTGCCGCTCCCCTCTTTGAGCAGTTCTTC
TRBD2,TRBJ2-3,15,many,TRBV27,CASRGLAGYTDTQYF,TGTGCCAGCAGAGGACTAGCGGGATACACAGATACGCAGTATTTT
TRBD2,TRBJ2-1,15,many,TRBV28,CASSSPGLGYNEQFF,TGTGCCAGCAGCTCTCCGGGACTAGGTTACAATGAGCAGTTCTTC
NA,TRBJ2-4,13,NA,TRBV6-1,CASRPGPKNIQYF,TGTGCCAGCCGGCCGGGCCCAAAAAACATTCAGTACTTC
TRBD2,TRBJ2-5,14,many,TRBV7-9,CASSSTSGQETQYF,TGTGCCAGCAGCTCCACTAGCGGCCAAGAGACCCAGTACTTC
TRBD1,TRBJ2-5,17,many,TRBV11-2,CASSPGRGQGRQETQYF,TGTGCCAGCAGCCCCGGGCGGGGACAGGGGCGACAAGAGACCCAGTACTTC
NA,TRBJ2-7,15,NA,TRBV5-1,CASSLLGHSSYEQYF,TGCGCCAGCAGCTTGCTGGGCCATAGCTCCTACGAGCAGTACTTC
TRBD2,TRBJ2-7,18,many,TRBV7-8,CASSLARLAVPPSYEQYF,TGTGCCAGCAGCTTAGCGCGACTAGCGGTTCCTCCCTCCTACGAGCAGTACTTC
TRBD2,TRBJ2-1,16,NA,TRBV10-1,CASSRYRTSGGNEQFF,TGCGCCAGCAGTCGCTATCGGACTAGCGGGGGAAATGAGCAGTTCTTC
NA,TRBJ1-2,14,NA,TRBV12-3/TRBV12-4,CASRKETGLYGYTF,TGTGCCAGCAGAAAGGAGACAGGTCTCTATGGCTACACCTTC
NA,TRBJ2-5,14,many,TRBV28,CASKTMELSETQYF,TGTGCCAGCAAGACCATGGAGCTGTCAGAGACCCAGTACTTC
NA,TRBJ2-3,13,few,TRBV6-5,CASSYQGPDTQYF,TGTGCCAGCAGTTACCAGGGGCCAGATACGCAGTATTTT
TRBD1,TRBJ2-4,16,many,TRBV2,CASRGGQGIAKNIQYF,TGTGCCAGCAGAGGTGGACAGGGCATAGCCAAAAACATTCAGTACTTC
NA,TRBJ1-5,11,few,TRBV28,CASSSLLPQHF,TGTGCCAGCAGTTCCCTATTGCCCCAGCATTTT
NA,TRBJ2-2,13,many,TRBV7-2,CASSLARMGELFF,TGTGCCAGCAGCTTAGCCCGCATGGGGGAGCTGTTTTTT
NA,TRBJ1-1,15,many,TRBV12-3/TRBV12-4,CASSTHRVGNTEAFF,TGTGCCAGCAGCACCCACAGGGTAGGAAACACTGAAGCTTTCTTT
NA,TRBJ1-1,16,NA,TRBV7-2,CASVDFSEYMNTEAFF,TGTGCCAGCGTAGACTTTTCTGAGTACATGAACACTGAAGCTTTCTTT
NA,TRBJ1-1,15,NA,TRBV5-5,CASSLSFVGGPDAFF,TGTGCCAGCAGCTTGTCTTTCGTAGGGGGGCCCGATGCTTTCTTT
TRBD2,TRBJ2-3,13,many,TRBV20-1,CSGTSGSTDTQYF,TGCAGTGGTACTAGCGGGAGCACAGATACGCAGTATTTT
TRBD2,TRBJ2-7,14,many,TRBV20-1,CSQPKAGATYEQYF,TGCAGTCAGCCGAAGGCGGGAGCAACCTACGAGCAGTACTTC
NA,TRBJ1-5,14,NA,TRBV9,CASSVDYSNQPQHF,TGTGCCAGCAGCGTGGACTATAGCAATCAGCCCCAGCATTTT
TRBD2,TRBJ2-1,17,NA,TRBV13,CASSLVGLAGALNEQFF,TGTGCCAGCAGCTTAGTCGGACTAGCGGGAGCCCTCAATGAGCAGTTCTTC
TRBD1,TRBJ2-4,15,NA,TRBV20-1,CSARDSDRVEYIQYF,TGCAGTGCTAGAGATTCAGACAGGGTGGAGTACATTCAGTACTTC
NA,TRBJ2-1,13,many,TRBV30,CAWTLDSHNEQFF,TGTGCCTGGACCTTGGACAGTCACAATGAGCAGTTCTTC
TRBD1,TRBJ2-7,15,many,TRBV27,CASGTPWAGGYEQYF,TGTGCCAGCGGAACCCCTTGGGCAGGGGGCTACGAGCAGTACTTC
NA,TRBJ2-1,15,many,TRBV3-1,CASSQVRGFYNEQFF,TGTGCCAGCAGCCAAGTTCGCGGTTTCTACAATGAGCAGTTCTTC
TRBD2,TRBJ2-1,13,many,TRBV11-2,CASSSTRLAKQFF,TGTGCCAGCAGCTCTACTCGACTAGCCAAGCAGTTCTTC
NA,TRBJ1-1,14,many,TRBV6-1,CASLVGGMNTEAFF,TGTGCCAGCCTGGTTGGCGGTATGAACACTGAAGCTTTCTTT
NA,TRBJ1-4,16,many,TRBV5-5,CASSLGRSATNEKLFF,TGTGCCAGCAGCTTAGGTCGAAGTGCAACTAATGAAAAACTGTTTTTT